The 16 T cell receptor beta chains reported below all come from one sample, sequenced in a study of blood T cell repertoires in COVID-19. Using immunoSEQ multiplex PCR, the repertoire was profiled, and TCRdb retains in-frame clones only, with some absent. The table lists some 150,000 clones, approximately 80% of them singletons, with around 3.1% in the top ten. Sequencing was performed on peripheral blood. These receptors were obtained from a woman of 80 years or more with acute or convalescent COVID-19.

V gene TRBV7-9 combines with J gene TRBJ2-3; maybe TRBD2 (5 bases). Trimming cost V 1 base and J 4 bases, with 18 bases left between them. Germline V gene sequence: CDR1 SEHNR, CDR2 FQNEAQ (reference sequence). The CDR3 is 17 residues long. CDR3 nucleotides: TGTGCCAGCAGCTTAGGCTCCGGGATAAGAACGTCAGATACGCAGTATTTT. Translating gives CASSLGSGIRTSDTQYF.

The rearrangement joins TRBV7-9 to TRBJ2-1; 10 positions match TRBD2. The J segment lost 3 bases and the V segment lost 5 bases, leaving 10 bases of the junction unmatched. The CDR3 is 17 amino acids. The germline V gene has CDR1 SEHNR and CDR2 FQNEAQ (reference sequence). The CDR3 region is CASSNLLAGALYNEQFF. Here the CDR3 DNA reads TGTGCCAGCAGCAACCTGCTAGCGGGGGCCCTCTACAATGAGCAGTTCTTC.

The chain couples TRBV5-1 to TRBJ2-5, with 7 bases fitting TRBD1. The V segment lost 2 bases and the J segment 5 bases; nucleotides outside the gene matches: 6. CDR3 size: 14 residues. CDR1 and CDR2 from the germline V gene are SGHRS and YFSETQ. The CDR3 protein is CASSLGQGQETQYF. The CDR3 nucleotides read TGCGCCAGCAGCTTAGGGCAGGGACAGGAGACCCAGTACTTC.

J is TRBJ2-2 and V is TRBV7-9; 9 bases line up with TRBD1. Germline trimming cut 4 bases from V and 1 base from J; bases unmatched to any gene: 4. The V gene's germline CDR1 is SEHNR and CDR2 FQNEAQ (reference sequence). The CDR3 has 16 amino acids. Here the CDR3 DNA reads TGTGCCAGCAGCTCGGGACAGGGTGAGAACACCGGGGAGCTGTTTTTT. Its translation: CASSSGQGENTGELFF.

The rearrangement joins TRBV12-3 or TRBV12-4 to TRBJ1-2; unclear D gene. The CDR3 extends over 13 amino acids. V was clipped by 5 bases and J by 4 bases, with 11 bases between them. CDR3 in DNA: TGTGCCAGCAGTAGAGGTGACGGCTATGGCTACACCTTC. Amino acid sequence: CASSRGDGYGYTF.

V gene TRBV10-2 combines with J gene TRBJ2-7, with a tentative D call TRBD2 (5 bases). Trimming cost V 3 bases and J 7 bases, with 7 bases left between them. The CDR3 is 11 residues long. Germline V CDR1 and CDR2: WSHSY, SAAADI. The CDR3 loop is CASSDGGEQYF. CDR3 coding DNA: TGCGCCAGCAGTGATGGCGGGGAGCAGTACTTC.

The chain uses TRBV6-4 and TRBJ1-1; D unresolved. Germline CDR1 MRHNA, CDR2 SNTAGT. Trimming took 2 bases from V and 11 from J, leaving 12 bases between them. The length of the CDR3 is 12 residues. The CDR3 protein is CASSDKGKRAFF. CDR3 nucleotides: TGTGCCAGCAGTGACAAAGGAAAGCGGGCTTTCTTT.

V usage is TRBV30 and J usage is TRBJ2-5; maybe TRBD1 (6 bases). The germline CDR1 and CDR2 sequences are GTSNPN and SVGIG (reference sequence). This CDR3 comprises 13 residues. V lost 0 bases and J 7 bases, leaving 12 bases between the germline ends. CDR3 DNA: TGTGCCTGGAGTGTAGAGGGGGATGGGACCCAGTACTTC. This translates into CAWSVEGDGTQYF.

This clone was seen more than once but under ten times. The chain links TRBV4-1 to TRBJ1-5; a weak D match, TRBD1 (6 bases). CDR1 and CDR2 from the germline V gene are MGHRA and YSYEKL. CDR3 size: 16 residues. V lost 2 bases and J 5 bases, leaving 16 bases between the germline ends. For the CDR3, the DNA is TGCGCCAGCAGCCAAATCAGGTCGACAGGATATCAGCCCCAGCATTTT. The encoded protein is CASSQIRSTGYQPQHF.

The chain recombines TRBV5-1 with TRBJ2-3; 11 bases match TRBD2. The CDR3 is 16 amino acids. Trimming removed 2 bases from V and 1 base from J; junction bases left unmatched: 3. Germline lookup yields CDR1 SGHRS and CDR2 YFSETQ. This chain's CDR3 is CASSFLAGGRTDTQYF. As DNA, the CDR3 is TGCGCCAGCAGCTTTCTAGCGGGGGGACGCACAGATACGCAGTATTTT.

The V call is TRBV4-2, the J call TRBJ1-6; possibly TRBD1 for D (6 bases). The CDR3 is 14 amino acids. The ends were cut back, 4 bases at V and 5 bases at J, with 9 bases in the middle. CDR1 LGHNA and CDR2 YNFKEQ come from the germline V gene. CDR3 region: CASSRQADNSPLHF. CDR3 sequence (DNA): TGTGCCAGCAGCCGACAGGCCGATAATTCACCCCTCCACTTT.

The gene calls are TRBV23-1 and TRBJ1-5; possible D gene TRBD1, 5 bases. TRBV23-1 is sorted into the ORF group, with uncertain function. V gave up 4 bases and J gave up 2 bases, with 21 bases separating them. The CDR3 extends over 18 amino acids. CDR3 nucleotides: TGCGCCAGCAGTCGCCCCGGCCGAACAGGACGGGGCAATCAGCCCCAGCATTTT. It is translated as CASSRPGRTGRGNQPQHF.

Turning to this clone: Mismatch with germline at one junction end may stem from a read error. This chain links TRBV6-2 or TRBV6-3 with TRBJ1-1; 7 bases are shared with TRBD1. The CDR3 runs to 13 residues. CDR1 MNHEY and CDR2 SVGEGT come from the germline V gene. CDR3 nucleotide sequence: TGTGCCAGCAGTTACTCCACATCGGGACAGAGGACCTTT. It codes for CASSYSTSGQRTF.

This rearrangement joins TRBV11-2 to TRBJ1-4, with 8 bases aligning to TRBD1. This CDR3 spans 14 amino acids. Germline CDR1 SGHAT, CDR2 FQNNGV. The junction had 4 bases not matched to a gene; V was cut back by 2 bases and J by 8 bases. CDR3 DNA sequence: TGTGCCAGCAGCTTAATTGGACAGGGAGAAAAACTGTTTTTT. Protein sequence: CASSLIGQGEKLFF. Combining the CDR3 with reference TRBV11-2 and TRBJ1-4 gives the whole variable domain EAGVAQSPRYKIIEKRQSVAFWCNPISGHATLYWYQQILGQGPKLLIQFQNNGVVDDSQLPKDRFSAERLKGVDSTLKIQPAKLEDSAVYLCASSLIGQGEKLFFGSGTQLSVL.

This clone came up a few times. The chain uses TRBV5-4 and TRBJ1-4, with 11 bases aligning to TRBD1. V trimming: 5 bases; J trimming: 7 bases; junction bases outside the gene matches: 4. The CDR3 spans 14 residues. Germline V gives CDR1 SGHNT, CDR2 YYREEE (reference sequence). The CDR3 loop is CASSWDRGSEKLFF. CDR3 bases: TGTGCCAGCAGTTGGGACAGGGGGAGTGAAAAACTGTTTTTT.

V is TRBV6-6 and J is TRBJ2-1; 9 bases match TRBD1. V dropped 2 bases and J dropped 13; count of bases not matched to a gene: 15. The CDR3 length is 16 residues. Germline CDR1 MNHNY, CDR2 SVGAGI (reference sequence). Here the CDR3 DNA reads TGTGCCAGCAGTTACCCCCCGGACAGGGGCCGCCCTTCCCAGTTCTTC. Encoded protein: CASSYPPDRGRPSQFF.